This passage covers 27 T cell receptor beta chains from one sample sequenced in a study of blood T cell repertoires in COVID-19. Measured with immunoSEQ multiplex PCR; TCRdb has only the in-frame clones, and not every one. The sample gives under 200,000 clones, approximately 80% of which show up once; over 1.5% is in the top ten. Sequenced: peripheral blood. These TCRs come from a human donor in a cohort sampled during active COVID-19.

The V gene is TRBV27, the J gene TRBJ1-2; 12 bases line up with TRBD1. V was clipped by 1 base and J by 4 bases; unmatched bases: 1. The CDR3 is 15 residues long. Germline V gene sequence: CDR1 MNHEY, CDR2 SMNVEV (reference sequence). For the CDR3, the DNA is TGTGCCAGCAGTTTATGGGGACAGGGGGCCTATGGCTACACCTTC. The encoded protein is CASSLWGQGAYGYTF.

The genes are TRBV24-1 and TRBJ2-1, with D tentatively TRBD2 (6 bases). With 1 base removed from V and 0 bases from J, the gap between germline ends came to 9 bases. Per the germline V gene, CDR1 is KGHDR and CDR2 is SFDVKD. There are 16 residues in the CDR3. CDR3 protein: CATSDLGGSSYNEQFF. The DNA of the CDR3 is TGTGCCACCAGTGATTTAGGAGGGAGCTCCTACAATGAGCAGTTCTTC.

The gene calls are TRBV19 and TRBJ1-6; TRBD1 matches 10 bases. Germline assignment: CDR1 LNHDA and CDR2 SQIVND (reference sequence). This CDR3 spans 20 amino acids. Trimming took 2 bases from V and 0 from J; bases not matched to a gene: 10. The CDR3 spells CASSIRLTGGRYSYNSPLHF. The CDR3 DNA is TGTGCCAGTAGTATAAGACTGACAGGGGGCAGGTACTCCTATAATTCACCCCTCCACTTT.

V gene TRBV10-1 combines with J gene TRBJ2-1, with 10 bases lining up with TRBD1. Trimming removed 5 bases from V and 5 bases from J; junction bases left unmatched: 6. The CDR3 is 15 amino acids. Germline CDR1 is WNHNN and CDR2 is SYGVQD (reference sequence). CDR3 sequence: CASSPDRGVNNEQFF. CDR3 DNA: TGCGCCAGCAGTCCGGACAGGGGGGTAAACAATGAGCAGTTCTTC.

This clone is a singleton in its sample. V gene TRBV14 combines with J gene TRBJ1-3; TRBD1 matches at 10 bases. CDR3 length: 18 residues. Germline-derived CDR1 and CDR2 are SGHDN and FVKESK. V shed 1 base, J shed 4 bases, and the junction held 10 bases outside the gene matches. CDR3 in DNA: TGTGCCAGCAGCCAAGCTGGCGGGACAGGGGCTTCAGGAAACACCATATATTTT. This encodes CASSQAGGTGASGNTIYF.

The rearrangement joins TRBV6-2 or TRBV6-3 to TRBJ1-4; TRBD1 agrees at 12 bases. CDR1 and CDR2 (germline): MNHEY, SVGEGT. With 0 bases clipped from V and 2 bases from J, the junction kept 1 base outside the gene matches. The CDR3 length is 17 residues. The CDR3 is CASSYSGQGATNEKLFF. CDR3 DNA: TGTGCCAGCAGTTACTCGGGACAGGGGGCTACTAATGAAAAACTGTTTTTT.

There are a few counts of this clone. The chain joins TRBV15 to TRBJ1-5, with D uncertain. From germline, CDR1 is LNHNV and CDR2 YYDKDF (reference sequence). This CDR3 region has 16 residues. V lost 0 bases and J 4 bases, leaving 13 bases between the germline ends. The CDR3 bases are TGTGCCACCAGCAGAGATCCCCAACACCCAAATCAGCCCCAGCATTTT. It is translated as CATSRDPQHPNQPQHF.

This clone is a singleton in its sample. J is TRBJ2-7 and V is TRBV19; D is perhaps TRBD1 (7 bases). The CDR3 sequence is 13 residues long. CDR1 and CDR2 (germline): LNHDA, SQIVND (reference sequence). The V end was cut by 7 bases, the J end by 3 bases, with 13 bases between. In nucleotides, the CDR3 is TGTGCCAGTACCGCGGGACAGCGCTACGAGCAGTACTTC. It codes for CASTAGQRYEQYF.

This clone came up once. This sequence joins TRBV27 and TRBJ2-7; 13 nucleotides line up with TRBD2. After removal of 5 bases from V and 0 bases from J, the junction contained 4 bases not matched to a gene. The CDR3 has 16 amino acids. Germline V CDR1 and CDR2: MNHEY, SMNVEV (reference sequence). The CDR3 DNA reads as TGTGCCAGCAGTCCCCGGACTAGCGGGGGCTCCTACGAGCAGTACTTC. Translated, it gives CASSPRTSGGSYEQYF.

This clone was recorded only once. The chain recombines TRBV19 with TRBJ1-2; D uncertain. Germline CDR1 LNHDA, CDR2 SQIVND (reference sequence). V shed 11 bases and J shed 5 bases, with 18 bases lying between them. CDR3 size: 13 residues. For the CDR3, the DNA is TGTGCCGTATTGGATAGCCGAGGATATGGCTACACCTTC. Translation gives CAVLDSRGYGYTF.

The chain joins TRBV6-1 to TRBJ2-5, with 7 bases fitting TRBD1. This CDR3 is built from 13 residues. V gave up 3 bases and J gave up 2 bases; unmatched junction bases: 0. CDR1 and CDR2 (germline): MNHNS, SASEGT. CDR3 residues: CASSDRGQETQYF. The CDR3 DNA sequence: TGTGCCAGCAGTGACAGGGGGCAAGAGACCCAGTACTTC.

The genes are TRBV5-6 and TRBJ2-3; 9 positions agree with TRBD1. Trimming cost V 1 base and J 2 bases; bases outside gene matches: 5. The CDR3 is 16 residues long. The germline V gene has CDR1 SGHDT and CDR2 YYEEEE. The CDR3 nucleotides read TGTGCCAGCAGCTTGCTCGGGACAGGGTCCACAGATACGCAGTATTTT. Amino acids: CASSLLGTGSTDTQYF.

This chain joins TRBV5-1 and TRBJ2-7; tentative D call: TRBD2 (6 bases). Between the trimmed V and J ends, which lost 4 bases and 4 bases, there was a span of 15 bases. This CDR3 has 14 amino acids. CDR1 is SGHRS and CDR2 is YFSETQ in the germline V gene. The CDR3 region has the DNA TGCGCCAGCAGCCGTAGGGAGGTCACTTACGAGCAGTACTTC. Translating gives CASSRREVTYEQYF. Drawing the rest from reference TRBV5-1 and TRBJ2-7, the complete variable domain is KAGVTQTPRYLIKTRGQQVTLSCSPISGHRSVSWYQQTPGQGLQFLFEYFSETQRNKGNFPGRFSGRQFSNSRSEMNVSTLELGDSALYLCASSRREVTYEQYFGPGTRLTVT.

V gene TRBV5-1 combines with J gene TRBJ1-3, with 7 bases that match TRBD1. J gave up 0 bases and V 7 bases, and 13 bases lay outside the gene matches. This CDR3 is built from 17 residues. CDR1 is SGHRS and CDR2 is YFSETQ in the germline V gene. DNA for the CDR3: TGCGCCAGCTTGGGGCAGGGGGTTCTTCCCTCTGGAAACACCATATATTTT. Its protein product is CASLGQGVLPSGNTIYF.

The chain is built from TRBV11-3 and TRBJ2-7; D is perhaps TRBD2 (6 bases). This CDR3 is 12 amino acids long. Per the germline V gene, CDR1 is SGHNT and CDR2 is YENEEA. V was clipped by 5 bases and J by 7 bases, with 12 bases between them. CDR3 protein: CASSADAGEQYF. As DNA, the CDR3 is TGTGCCAGCAGCGCGGACGCGGGGGAGCAGTACTTC.

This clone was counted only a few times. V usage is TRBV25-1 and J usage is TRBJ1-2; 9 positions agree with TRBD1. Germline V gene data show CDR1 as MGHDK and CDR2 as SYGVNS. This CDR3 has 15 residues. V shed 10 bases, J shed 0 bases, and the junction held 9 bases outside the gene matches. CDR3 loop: CATKGQGTTNYGYTF. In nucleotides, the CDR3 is TGTGCCACCAAGGGACAGGGAACTACTAACTATGGCTACACCTTC.

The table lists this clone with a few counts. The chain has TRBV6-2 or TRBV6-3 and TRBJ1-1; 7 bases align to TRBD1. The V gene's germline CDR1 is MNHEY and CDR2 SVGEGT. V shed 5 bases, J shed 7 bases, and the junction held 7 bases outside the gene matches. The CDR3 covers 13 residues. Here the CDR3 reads CASSNTGEREAFF. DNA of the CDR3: TGTGCCAGCAGTAACACAGGGGAGCGTGAAGCTTTCTTT.

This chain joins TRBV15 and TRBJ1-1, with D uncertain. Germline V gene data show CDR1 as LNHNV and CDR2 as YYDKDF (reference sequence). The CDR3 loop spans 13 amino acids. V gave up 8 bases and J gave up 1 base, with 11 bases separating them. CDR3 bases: TGTGCCACCGCGAATCATGGGAACACTGAAGCTTTCTTT. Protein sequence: CATANHGNTEAFF.

The CDR3 DNA follows: TGTGCCAGCAGCCTAGGACAGGGTCCATCACCCCTCCACTTT. Amino acid sequence: CASSLGQGPSPLHF. The chain is built from TRBV14 and TRBJ1-6; 8 bases map to TRBD1. Trimming at V came to 4 bases and at J to 10 bases, leaving 6 bases not matched to a gene. This CDR3 has 14 amino acids. Germline CDR1 and CDR2: SGHDN and FVKESK.

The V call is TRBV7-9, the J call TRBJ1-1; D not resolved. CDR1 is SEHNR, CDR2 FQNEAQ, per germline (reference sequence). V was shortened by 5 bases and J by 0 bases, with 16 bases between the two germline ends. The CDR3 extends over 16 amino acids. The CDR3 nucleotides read TGTGCCAGCAGCCCCCCCCGGGGTCTCATGAACACTGAAGCTTTCTTT. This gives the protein CASSPPRGLMNTEAFF.

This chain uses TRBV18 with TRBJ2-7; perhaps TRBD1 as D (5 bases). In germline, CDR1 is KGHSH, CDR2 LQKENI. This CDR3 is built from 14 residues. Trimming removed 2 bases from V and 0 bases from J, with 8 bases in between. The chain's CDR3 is CASSPGASSYEQYF. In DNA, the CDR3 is TGTGCCAGCTCACCAGGGGCGAGCTCCTACGAGCAGTACTTC.

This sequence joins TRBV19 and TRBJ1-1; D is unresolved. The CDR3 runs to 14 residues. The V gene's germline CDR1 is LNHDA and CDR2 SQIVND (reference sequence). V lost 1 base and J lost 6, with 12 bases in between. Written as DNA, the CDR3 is TGTGCCAGTAGTATAGGTGTCGGGAGCGCTGAAGCTTTCTTT. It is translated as CASSIGVGSAEAFF.

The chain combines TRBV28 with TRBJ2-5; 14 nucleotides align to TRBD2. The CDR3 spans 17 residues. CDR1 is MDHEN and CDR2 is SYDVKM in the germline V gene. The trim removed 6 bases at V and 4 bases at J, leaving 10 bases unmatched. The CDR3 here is CASSRTQGLAGVETQYF. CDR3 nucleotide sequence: TGTGCCAGCAGCCGCACCCAGGGACTAGCGGGAGTAGAGACCCAGTACTTC. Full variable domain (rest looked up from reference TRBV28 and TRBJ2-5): DVKVTQSSRYLVKRTGEKVFLECVQDMDHENMFWYRQDPGLGLRLIYFSYDVKMKEKGDIPEGYSVSREKKERFSLILESASTNQTSMYLCASSRTQGLAGVETQYFGPGTRLLVL.

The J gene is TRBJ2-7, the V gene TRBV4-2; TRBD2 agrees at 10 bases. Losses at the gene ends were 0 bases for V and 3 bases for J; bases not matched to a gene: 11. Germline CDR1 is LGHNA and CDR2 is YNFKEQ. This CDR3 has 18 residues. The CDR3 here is CASSQDLTSGILGYEQYF. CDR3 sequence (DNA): TGTGCCAGCAGCCAAGATTTAACTAGCGGGATTTTGGGCTACGAGCAGTACTTC.

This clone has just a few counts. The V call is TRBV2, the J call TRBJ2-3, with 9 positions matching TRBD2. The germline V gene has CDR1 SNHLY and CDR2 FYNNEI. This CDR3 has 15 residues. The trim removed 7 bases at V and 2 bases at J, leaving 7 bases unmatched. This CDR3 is CASTPSSGVTDTQYF. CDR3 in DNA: TGTGCCAGCACCCCCTCTAGCGGGGTCACAGATACGCAGTATTTT.

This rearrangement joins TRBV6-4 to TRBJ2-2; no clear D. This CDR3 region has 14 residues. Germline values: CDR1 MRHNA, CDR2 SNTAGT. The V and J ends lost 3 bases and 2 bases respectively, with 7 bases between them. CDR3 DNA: TGTGCCAGCAGTGAAGGCGGAAACACCGGGGAGCTGTTTTTT. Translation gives CASSEGGNTGELFF.

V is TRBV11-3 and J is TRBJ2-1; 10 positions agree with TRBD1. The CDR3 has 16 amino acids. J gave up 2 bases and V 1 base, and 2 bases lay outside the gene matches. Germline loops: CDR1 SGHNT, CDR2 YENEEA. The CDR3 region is CASSLGDRGPYNEQFF. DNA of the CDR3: TGTGCCAGCAGCTTAGGCGACAGGGGGCCCTACAATGAGCAGTTCTTC.